The clone carrying this TCR beta chain was seen once. V lost 4 bases and J 3 bases, leaving 11 bases between the germline ends. The CDR3 sequence is 14 residues long. CDR1 and CDR2 (germline): MNHEY, SVGAGI. The data originate from a study of blood T cell repertoires in COVID-19. Study summary: Sources were T cells, B-cell-depleted T cells, or PBMCs; the material itself was cDNA or gDNA.

Patients of the Seattle cohort, enrolled during active infection, were followed longitudinally. In the original processing: Estimation of nucleated cell counts relied on the amplification of reference gene primers. Assay used: immunoSEQ multiplex PCR; TCRdb lists only in-frame clones, some missing. V and J calls plus clone size are reproduced from that table; the DNA served to infer D and trimming. The profile shows roughly 380,000 clones, approximately 90% of them singletons. The material sequenced was peripheral blood. The source of this sequence is a woman aged 55 to 70 with COVID-19, enrolled during active disease. This chain uses TRBV6-5 with TRBJ2-3, with D possibly TRBD2 on 6 matching bases. This CDR3 is CASSFRGTTDTQYF. The CDR3 nucleotides are TGTGCCAGCAGTTTCCGAGGGACTACAGATACGCAGTATTTT.